These 27 T cell receptor beta chains originate from one sample sequenced in a study of blood T cell repertoires in COVID-19. Here immunoSEQ multiplex PCR was the method, and the copy in TCRdb shows in-frame clones only, minus some. The sample contains about 240,000 clones, roughly 87% of which appear only once. The material sequenced was peripheral blood. The receptors stem from a man between 60 and 75 years old who had recovered from COVID-19.

The chain employs TRBV19 and TRBJ2-3, with D perhaps matching TRBD1 (5 bases). Per the germline V gene, CDR1 is LNHDA and CDR2 is SQIVND (reference sequence). Between the trimmed V and J ends, which lost 2 bases and 2 bases, there was a span of 14 bases. The CDR3 is 16 residues long. The CDR3 DNA reads as TGTGCCAGTAGTATAAATCACGACAGCCCCACAGATACGCAGTATTTT. It translates to CASSINHDSPTDTQYF.

The V call is TRBV19, the J call TRBJ1-1; tentatively, D is TRBD1 (6 bases). This CDR3 comprises 13 residues. The V end was cut by 11 bases, the J end by 5 bases, with 18 bases between. Germline V gene sequence: CDR1 LNHDA, CDR2 SQIVND (reference sequence). The CDR3 DNA reads as TGTGCCTCCAGGACAGAGCCAAGGACTGAAGCTTTCTTT. This codes for CASRTEPRTEAFF.

The chain recombines TRBV24-1 with TRBJ1-2, with a tentative D call TRBD1 (5 bases). Trimming stripped 3 bases from V and 0 bases from J, with 10 bases between. Germline lookup yields CDR1 KGHDR and CDR2 SFDVKD. The length of the CDR3 is 15 residues. DNA for the CDR3: TGTGCCACCAGTGATCCCAGGGTATCTAACTATGGCTACACCTTC. This encodes CATSDPRVSNYGYTF.

The V gene is TRBV24-1, the J gene TRBJ2-1; a possible D gene is TRBD2 (7 bases). The ends were cut back, 9 bases at V and 5 bases at J, with 19 bases in the middle. CDR3 length equals 15 residues. Germline assignment: CDR1 KGHDR and CDR2 SFDVKD. CDR3 in DNA: TGTGCCACCCCCCTCTGGGGGGGCATGGACAATGAGCAGTTCTTC. Translation: CATPLWGGMDNEQFF.

The chain carries TRBV18 and TRBJ1-2; tentatively, D is TRBD1 (6 bases). This CDR3 has 12 residues. V was shortened by 6 bases and J by 6 bases, with 11 bases between the two germline ends. Germline assignment: CDR1 KGHSH and CDR2 LQKENI. CDR3 amino acids: CASSEQGHGYTF. The CDR3 DNA sequence: TGTGCCAGCTCGGAACAGGGACATGGCTACACCTTC.

The chain recombines TRBV9 with TRBJ1-6; 8 bases are a match to TRBD1. This CDR3 spans 15 amino acids. Per germline, CDR1 SGDLS and CDR2 YYNGEE. The V gene end was trimmed by 4 bases and the J gene end by 9 bases; junction bases not matched to a gene: 9. CDR3 in DNA: TGTGCCAGCAGCCCGTGGACAGGGAAAGGTTCACCCCTCCACTTT. It translates to CASSPWTGKGSPLHF.

The chain links TRBV24-1 to TRBJ2-5; D is possibly TRBD1 (6 bases). Germline V lookup: CDR1 KGHDR, CDR2 SFDVKD. The CDR3 spans 14 residues. The germline V and J ends were trimmed by 1 base and 2 bases, with 7 bases remaining between them. CDR3 region: CATSDLGGQETQYF. The DNA for the CDR3 is TGTGCCACCAGTGATTTAGGGGGTCAAGAGACCCAGTACTTC.

The V call is TRBV18, the J call TRBJ2-2, with TRBD1 matching over 9 bases. Germline lookup yields CDR1 KGHSH and CDR2 LQKENI. V lost 6 bases, J lost 3 bases, and 8 bases stayed unmatched. The CDR3 is 16 amino acids. The CDR3 region is CASSYRGRRDTGELFF. The CDR3 nucleotides are TGTGCCAGCTCGTACAGGGGGCGAAGGGACACCGGGGAGCTGTTTTTT.

A single count supports this clone. The chain uses TRBV7-8 and TRBJ2-1; 9 bases match TRBD1. CDR3 length equals 16 residues. Unmatched junction bases numbered 6, after V lost 1 base and J lost 5 bases. Germline lookup yields CDR1 SGHVS and CDR2 FQNEAQ. CDR3 sequence: CASSLVGTGSDNEQFF. CDR3 bases: TGTGCCAGCAGCTTAGTCGGGACAGGGTCGGACAATGAGCAGTTCTTC.

CDR3 sequence (DNA): TGTGCCAGCAGCTTCCAAGGACAGGGGGCCTACAATGAGCAGTTCTTC. This gives the protein CASSFQGQGAYNEQFF. The chain joins TRBV7-2 to TRBJ2-1; TRBD1 matches 10 bases. The trim removed 3 bases at V and 2 bases at J, leaving 4 bases unmatched. This CDR3 contains 16 residues. Germline V gives CDR1 SGHTA, CDR2 FQGNSA.

V is TRBV5-1 and J is TRBJ2-1; tentative D call: TRBD2 (5 bases). Germline assignment: CDR1 SGHRS and CDR2 YFSETQ. V lost 1 base to trimming and J lost 0 bases, with 23 bases between them. This CDR3 is 20 amino acids long. The CDR3 spells CASSLSEKRQAVISYNEQFF. Here the CDR3 DNA reads TGCGCCAGCAGCTTGAGTGAGAAGCGGCAGGCTGTAATCTCCTACAATGAGCAGTTCTTC.

The chain uses TRBV5-1 and TRBJ2-7; 10 bases map to TRBD1. V was pared by 0 bases and J by 4 bases, with 4 bases of the junction left unmatched. This CDR3 comprises 15 residues. Germline V gives CDR1 SGHRS, CDR2 YFSETQ. CDR3 in amino acids: CASSLAEDRGYEQYF. The CDR3 region has the DNA TGCGCCAGCAGCTTGGCCGAGGACAGGGGGTACGAGCAGTACTTC.

This clone was found a few times. This chain connects TRBV7-8 to TRBJ1-3, with D possibly TRBD1 on 6 matching bases. V shed 1 base and J shed 2 bases, with 6 bases lying between them. This CDR3 has 14 residues. Germline values: CDR1 SGHVS, CDR2 FQNEAQ. The chain's CDR3 is CASSLGTAGNTIYF. In nucleotides, the CDR3 is TGTGCCAGCAGCTTAGGGACAGCTGGAAACACCATATATTTT.

In nucleotides, the CDR3 is TGTGCCAGCCACACAGGGATCGGCACCGGGGAGCTGTTTTTT. Protein sequence: CASHTGIGTGELFF. The V call is TRBV19, the J call TRBJ2-2, with a tentative D call TRBD1 (6 bases). The germline gives CDR1 LNHDA, CDR2 SQIVND (reference sequence). V lost 9 bases and J lost 4, with 15 bases in between. This CDR3 has 14 amino acids.

This clone came up a few times. CDR3 sequence (DNA): TGTGCCAGCAGCTTAGTCGCGGGGCAAGGTTTGGATGGCTACACCTTC. Its translation: CASSLVAGQGLDGYTF. The chain carries TRBV7-2 and TRBJ1-2; D is perhaps TRBD1 (5 bases). V shed 1 base and J shed 6 bases, with 18 bases lying between them. CDR1 and CDR2 (germline): SGHTA, FQGNSA. The CDR3 consists of 16 residues.

In this sample, this clone turned up once. The chain links TRBV6-6 to TRBJ2-2, with 8 nucleotides matching TRBD2. Per the germline V gene, CDR1 is MNHNY and CDR2 is SVGAGI (reference sequence). The CDR3 is 15 amino acids. J lost 6 bases, V lost 3 bases, and 6 bases had no gene match. The chain's CDR3 is CASSYRGGPSGELFF. In DNA form, the CDR3 reads TGTGCCAGCAGTTATCGGGGGGGACCGTCCGGGGAGCTGTTTTTT.

This clone was recorded only once. CDR3 sequence: CASSFWTGGSYEQYV. CDR3 coding DNA: TGTGCCAGCAGTTTCTGGACAGGGGGGTCCTACGAGCAGTACGTC. The V call is TRBV6-1, the J call TRBJ2-7; 10 bases map to TRBD1. The CDR3 covers 15 residues. Germline trimming cut 5 bases from V and 1 base from J; bases unmatched to any gene: 5. Germline assignment: CDR1 MNHNS and CDR2 SASEGT.

This chain uses TRBV9 with TRBJ2-5, with TRBD2 as a possible D gene (5 bases). Trimming pared 0 bases from V and 1 base from J, leaving 7 bases between. CDR1 and CDR2 (germline): SGDLS, YYNGEE. This CDR3 is built from 14 residues. The CDR3 DNA follows: TGTGCCAGCAGCGTAGGGGGAGTCCAAGAGACCCAGTACTTC. Translation gives CASSVGGVQETQYF.

A single count supports this clone. The rearrangement uses TRBV30 and TRBJ2-5, with 7 nucleotides matching TRBD2. Germline trimming cut 4 bases from V and 1 base from J; bases unmatched to any gene: 6. CDR1 is GTSNPN and CDR2 is SVGIG in the germline V gene (reference sequence). The length of the CDR3 is 14 residues. The CDR3 DNA is TGTGCCTGGAACCCCGGGACTATCCAAGAGACCCAGTACTTC. Residues: CAWNPGTIQETQYF.

The chain employs TRBV5-1 and TRBJ2-1, with TRBD1 matching over 8 bases. The CDR3 covers 13 residues. CDR1 is SGHRS and CDR2 is YFSETQ in the germline V gene. V was pared by 0 bases and J by 9 bases, with 2 bases of the junction left unmatched. DNA of the CDR3: TGCGCCAGCAGCTTGGCAGGGGGCCTTGAGCAGTTCTTC. Translation: CASSLAGGLEQFF.

The chain is built from TRBV4-1 and TRBJ2-7, with 7 positions matching TRBD2. The CDR3 runs 16 residues. V lost 0 bases, J lost 0 bases, and 5 bases stayed unmatched. CDR1 is MGHRA, CDR2 YSYEKL, per germline. DNA for the CDR3: TGCGCCAGCAGCCAAGACTTGAGCGGGGACTCCTACGAGCAGTACTTC. Amino acid sequence: CASSQDLSGDSYEQYF.

This clone was detected only a few times. The genes are TRBV27 and TRBJ2-1; maybe TRBD1 (6 bases). The CDR3 loop spans 13 amino acids. The germline gives CDR1 MNHEY, CDR2 SMNVEV (reference sequence). Trimming removed 1 base at V and 9 bases at J, with 10 bases between. The CDR3, as DNA: TGTGCCAGCAGTTTATACCAACAGGGTGAGCAGTTCTTC. Translating it yields CASSLYQQGEQFF.

The chain is built from TRBV3-1 (or the pseudogene TRBV3-2) and TRBJ2-3; maybe TRBD1 (5 bases). The CDR3 has 13 residues. The V gene lost 3 bases and the J gene lost 5 bases, with 9 bases spanning the gap. Germline loops: CDR1 LGHDT, CDR2 YNNKEL (reference sequence). The CDR3 bases are TGTGCCAGCAGCCATAAGCAGGGAGATACGCAGTATTTT. Its protein is CASSHKQGDTQYF.

The V and J genes are TRBV5-1 and TRBJ2-5; D is unresolved. This CDR3 has 12 residues. V was cut by 4 bases and J by 2 bases, with 6 bases left in between. Germline CDR1 SGHRS, CDR2 YFSETQ. The CDR3 spells CASSTSQETQYF. In DNA, the CDR3 is TGCGCCAGCAGCACTTCTCAAGAGACCCAGTACTTC.

This chain links TRBV30 with TRBJ2-7; 7 bases are shared with TRBD1. This CDR3 is 16 amino acids long. The germline V gene encodes CDR1 GTSNPN and CDR2 SVGIG (reference sequence). Trimming removed 2 bases from V and 1 base from J; junction bases left unmatched: 11. CDR3 DNA: TGTGCCTGGAGTCGTGCTGGGGCAGGGGGTTCCTACGAGCAGTACGTC. Translated: CAWSRAGAGGSYEQYV.

The chain combines TRBV3-1 (or the pseudogene TRBV3-2) with TRBJ2-7; 8 nucleotides line up with TRBD2. The CDR3 has 18 amino acids. Per the germline V gene, CDR1 is LGHDT and CDR2 is YNNKEL (reference sequence). V dropped 0 bases and J dropped 4; count of bases not matched to a gene: 14. CDR3 sequence: CASSQEGFFRGGLYEQYF. The DNA of the CDR3 is TGTGCCAGCAGCCAAGAGGGTTTTTTCCGGGGGGGCCTGTACGAGCAGTACTTC.

The chain couples TRBV19 to TRBJ1-5; TRBD1 matches 7 bases. From germline, CDR1 is LNHDA and CDR2 SQIVND (reference sequence). The CDR3 runs to 16 residues. Trimming cost V 4 bases and J 3 bases; bases outside gene matches: 9. The CDR3 spells CASSRTGTDLNQPQHF. CDR3 DNA sequence: TGTGCCAGTAGTAGAACAGGGACAGACCTCAATCAGCCCCAGCATTTT. The variable domain in full, with the rest retrieved from reference TRBV19 and TRBJ1-5, is DGGITQSPKYLFRKEGQNVTLSCEQNLNHDAMYWYRQDPGQGLRLIYYSQIVNDFQKGDIAEGYSVSREKKESFPLTVTSAQKNPTAFYLCASSRTGTDLNQPQHFGDGTRLSIL.